This TCR beta chain is from a study of blood T cell repertoires in COVID-19. Overall study: Specimens from acute and convalescent COVID-19 originated in the United States, Italy and Spain. Sources were T cells, B-cell-depleted T cells, or PBMCs; the material itself was cDNA or gDNA.

This CDR3 has 12 amino acids. Trimming stripped 6 bases from V and 6 bases from J, with 10 bases between. CDR1 is SGHTA, CDR2 FQGTGA, per germline. Original processing methods: The authors estimated nucleated cell counts from reference gene primer amplification. Libraries were prepared by immunoSEQ multiplex PCR; TCRdb keeps only in-frame clonotypes and omits some of them. Clonal size and the V and J genes are those of that table, whereas D and trimming came from the DNA. The table shows more than 250,000 clones, with 80% to 90% occurring only once. The clonotype originates from a woman between 45 and 65 years old with acute or convalescent COVID-19. The V gene is TRBV7-3, the J gene TRBJ2-3; the D gene is possibly TRBD1 (6 bases). The sequencing input was peripheral blood. CDR3 DNA: TGTGCCAGCAGTTCAGGGGCGGATACGCAGTATTTT. Protein: CASSSGADTQYF.